This is a list of T cell receptor beta chains from one sample in a study of T cells in localized non-small cell lung cancer. The data were produced by immunoSEQ multiplex PCR, yet TCRdb's version contains in-frame clones alone and is incomplete. The sample consists of 33,000 or so clones, 82% of them appearing once. The sample in question was peripheral blood, obtained before any cancer treatment. These receptors were taken from a male donor at least 60 years old with stage III squamous cell lung carcinoma. Both conserved end residues are part of each CDR3. A D gene is named only where the DNA matches it firmly. Clone size appears in some rows only: once, few, many, or a class for an expanded clone.

j_call clone_size v_call d_call cdr3_nt cdr3_aa
TRBJ1-1 NA TRBV27 TRBD1 TGTGCCAGCAGTTTACTAGGGGGCGATACTGAAGCTTTCTTT CASSLLGGDTEAFF
TRBJ2-7 NA TRBV2 NA TGTGCCAGCAAGGACTGGAACTCCTACGAGCAGTACTTC CASKDWNSYEQYF
TRBJ2-2 NA TRBV6-4 TRBD2 TGTGCCAGCTCCTCACTAGCGGGAGGGCGGATGGACACCGGGGAGCTGTTTTTT CASSSLAGGRMDTGELFF
TRBJ2-3 NA TRBV7-9 NA TGTGCCAGCAGCCCGAGTGGGGTAGAGTACACAGATACGCAGTATTTT CASSPSGVEYTDTQYF
TRBJ2-4 once TRBV2 NA TGTGCCAGCAGGGACGGTTGGGAAAACATTCAGTACTTC CASRDGWENIQYF
TRBJ1-4 NA TRBV5-1 NA TGCGCCAGCAGTTCGGCATCCGCAACTAATGAAAAACTGTTTTTT CASSSASATNEKLFF
TRBJ2-1 NA TRBV14 TRBD1 TGTGCCAGCAGCCAAGGCCCCACGGACAGGGGACTCCCTCCTAATTACAATGAGCAGTTCTTC CASSQGPTDRGLPPNYNEQFF
TRBJ1-2 NA TRBV19 NA TGTGCCAGTAGCCCGGACGGCAACTATGGCTACACCTTC CASSPDGNYGYTF
TRBJ1-2 NA TRBV15 NA TGTGCCACCCAGGCGGGGGATAACTATGGCTACACCTTC CATQAGDNYGYTF
TRBJ1-5 NA TRBV2 TRBD1 TGTGCCAGCAGACCCGGGACAGGGCAGCCCCAGCATTTT CASRPGTGQPQHF
TRBJ2-1 NA TRBV29-1 NA TGCAGCGTTGAAGACAGGGGCAACTTCGACGATGAGCAGTTCTTC CSVEDRGNFDDEQFF
TRBJ1-2 NA TRBV2 NA TGTGCCAGCAGTGAAACTCTCGCAGGCCTCTATGGCTACACCTTC CASSETLAGLYGYTF
TRBJ2-7 NA TRBV9 NA TGTGCCAGCAGCGTAGACGGAAATACCTACGAGCAGTACTTC CASSVDGNTYEQYF
TRBJ2-5 NA TRBV5-1 NA TGCGCCAGCAGCTTGGCCCAAGAGACCCAGTACTTC CASSLAQETQYF
TRBJ2-5 NA TRBV7-9 TRBD2 TGTGCCAGCAGCTCCTCAGGGAGGGGAAGTGAGACCCAGTACTTC CASSSSGRGSETQYF
TRBJ2-1 NA TRBV2 NA TGTGCCAGCAGTGACCGAGACAGGATCTACAATGAGCAGTTCTTC CASSDRDRIYNEQFF
TRBJ2-7 NA TRBV7-2 NA TGTGCCAGCAGCTTAGAGGAGGGCTACGAGCAGTACTTC CASSLEEGYEQYF
TRBJ2-1 few TRBV11-2 NA TGTGCCAGCAGCCTCGGGACTGGCGACAATGAGCAGTTCTTC CASSLGTGDNEQFF